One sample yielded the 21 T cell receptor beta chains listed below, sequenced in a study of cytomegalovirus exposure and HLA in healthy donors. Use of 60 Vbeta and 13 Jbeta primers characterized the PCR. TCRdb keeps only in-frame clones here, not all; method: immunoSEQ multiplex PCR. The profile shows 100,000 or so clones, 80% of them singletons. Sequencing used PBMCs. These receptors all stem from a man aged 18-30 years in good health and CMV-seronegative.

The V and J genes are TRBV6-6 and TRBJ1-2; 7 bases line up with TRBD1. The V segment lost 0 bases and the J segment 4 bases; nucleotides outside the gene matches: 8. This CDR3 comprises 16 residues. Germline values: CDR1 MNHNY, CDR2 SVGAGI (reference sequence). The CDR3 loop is CASSYSRTGAFYGYTF. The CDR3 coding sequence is TGTGCCAGCAGTTACTCGCGTACAGGGGCGTTCTATGGCTACACCTTC.

Here the CDR3 DNA reads TGCGCCAGCAGCCAAGTAGGCAGGAAAGAGACCCAGTACTTC. It yields the protein CASSQVGRKETQYF. The chain carries TRBV4-1 and TRBJ2-5; D remains unclear. Trimming left V 1 base short and J 3 bases short, with 9 bases between. CDR3 length equals 14 residues. Germline CDR1 is MGHRA and CDR2 is YSYEKL.

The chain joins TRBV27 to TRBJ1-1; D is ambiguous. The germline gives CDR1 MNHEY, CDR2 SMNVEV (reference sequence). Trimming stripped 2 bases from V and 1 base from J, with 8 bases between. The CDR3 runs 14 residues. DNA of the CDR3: TGTGCCAGCAGTTTAGTTCCGGGGAACACTGAAGCTTTCTTT. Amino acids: CASSLVPGNTEAFF.

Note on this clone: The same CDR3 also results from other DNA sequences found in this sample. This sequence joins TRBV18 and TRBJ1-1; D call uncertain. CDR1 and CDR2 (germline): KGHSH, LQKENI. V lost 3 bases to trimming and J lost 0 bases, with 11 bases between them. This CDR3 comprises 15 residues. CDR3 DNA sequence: TGTGCCAGCTCACCGATCGGCAGGATGAACACTGAAGCTTTCTTT. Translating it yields CASSPIGRMNTEAFF.

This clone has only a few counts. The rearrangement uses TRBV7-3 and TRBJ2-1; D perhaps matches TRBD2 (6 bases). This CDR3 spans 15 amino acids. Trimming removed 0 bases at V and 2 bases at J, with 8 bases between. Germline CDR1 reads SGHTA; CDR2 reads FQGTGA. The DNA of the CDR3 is TGTGCCAGCAGCTTAACTAGCGGCCCCTACAATGAGCAGTTCTTC. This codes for CASSLTSGPYNEQFF.

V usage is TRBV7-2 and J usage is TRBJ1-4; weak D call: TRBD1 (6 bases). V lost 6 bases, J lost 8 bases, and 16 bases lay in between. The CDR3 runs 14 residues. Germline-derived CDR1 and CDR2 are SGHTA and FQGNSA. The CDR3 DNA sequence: TGTGCCAGCAGTCGGACAGCGGGGTTAGAAAAACTGTTTTTT. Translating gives CASSRTAGLEKLFF. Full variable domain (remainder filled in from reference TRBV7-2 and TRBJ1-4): GAGVSQSPSNKVTEKGKDVELRCDPISGHTALYWYRQSLGQGLEFLIYFQGNSAPDKSGLPSDRFSAERTGGSVSTLTIQRTQQEDSAVYLCASSRTAGLEKLFFGSGTQLSVL.

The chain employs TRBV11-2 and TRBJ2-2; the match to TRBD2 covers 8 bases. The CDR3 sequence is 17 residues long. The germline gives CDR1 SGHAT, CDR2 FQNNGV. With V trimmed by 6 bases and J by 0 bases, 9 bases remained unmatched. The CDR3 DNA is TGTGCCAGCAGAGGGGGAATTAGCGGGGCGAACACCGGGGAGCTGTTTTTT. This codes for CASRGGISGANTGELFF.

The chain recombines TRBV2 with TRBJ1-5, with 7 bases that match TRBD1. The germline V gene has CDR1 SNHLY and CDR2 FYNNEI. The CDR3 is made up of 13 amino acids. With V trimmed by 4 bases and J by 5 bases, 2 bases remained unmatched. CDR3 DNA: TGTGCCAGCAGTGGACAGGGCTATCAGCCCCAGCATTTT. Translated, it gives CASSGQGYQPQHF.

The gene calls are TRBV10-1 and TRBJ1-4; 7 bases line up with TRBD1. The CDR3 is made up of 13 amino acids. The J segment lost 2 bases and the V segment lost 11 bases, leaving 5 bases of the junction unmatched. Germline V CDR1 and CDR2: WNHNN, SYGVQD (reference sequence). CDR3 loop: CARQGTTNEKLFF. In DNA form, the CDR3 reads TGCGCCCGACAGGGTACGACTAATGAAAAACTGTTTTTT.

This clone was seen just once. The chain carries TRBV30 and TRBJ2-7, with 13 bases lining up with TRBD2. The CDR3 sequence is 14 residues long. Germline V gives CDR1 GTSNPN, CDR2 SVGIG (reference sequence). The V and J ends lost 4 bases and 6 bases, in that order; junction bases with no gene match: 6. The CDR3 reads CAWTLGLAGAEQYF. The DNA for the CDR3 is TGTGCCTGGACGCTTGGACTAGCGGGGGCCGAGCAGTACTTC.

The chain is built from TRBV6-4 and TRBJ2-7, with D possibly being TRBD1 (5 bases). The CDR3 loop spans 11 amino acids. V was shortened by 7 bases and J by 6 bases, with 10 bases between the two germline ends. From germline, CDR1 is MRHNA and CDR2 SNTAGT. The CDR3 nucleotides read TGTGCCAGCAACCCAGGGCTCGAGCAGTACTTC. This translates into CASNPGLEQYF.

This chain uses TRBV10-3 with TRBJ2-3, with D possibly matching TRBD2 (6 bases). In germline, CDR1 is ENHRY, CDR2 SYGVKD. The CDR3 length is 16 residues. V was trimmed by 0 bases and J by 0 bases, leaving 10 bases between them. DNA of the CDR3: TGTGCCATCAGTGAGTCCGCGGGGCGTAGCACAGATACGCAGTATTTT. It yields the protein CAISESAGRSTDTQYF.

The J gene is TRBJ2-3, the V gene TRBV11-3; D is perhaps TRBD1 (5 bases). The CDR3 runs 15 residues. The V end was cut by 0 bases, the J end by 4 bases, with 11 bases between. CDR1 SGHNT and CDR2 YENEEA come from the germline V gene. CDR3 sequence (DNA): TGTGCCAGCAGCTTAGATGGGCAGGGCCCAGATACGCAGTATTTT. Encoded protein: CASSLDGQGPDTQYF.

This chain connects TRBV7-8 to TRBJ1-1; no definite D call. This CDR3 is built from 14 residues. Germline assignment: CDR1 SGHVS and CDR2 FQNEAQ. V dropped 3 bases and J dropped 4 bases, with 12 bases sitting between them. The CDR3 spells CASSFRPSGTEAFF. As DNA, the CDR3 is TGTGCCAGCAGCTTCCGTCCCTCCGGCACTGAAGCTTTCTTT.

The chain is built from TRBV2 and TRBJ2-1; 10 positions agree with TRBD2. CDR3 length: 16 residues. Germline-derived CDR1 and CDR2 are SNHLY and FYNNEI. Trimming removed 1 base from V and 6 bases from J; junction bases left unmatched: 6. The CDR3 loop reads CASSEEGSGGANEQFF. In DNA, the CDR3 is TGTGCCAGCAGTGAAGAGGGAAGCGGGGGGGCCAATGAGCAGTTCTTC.

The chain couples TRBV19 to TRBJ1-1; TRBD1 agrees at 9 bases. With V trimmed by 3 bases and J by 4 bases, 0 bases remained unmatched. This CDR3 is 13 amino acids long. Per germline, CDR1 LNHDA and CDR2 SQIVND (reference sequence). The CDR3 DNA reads TGTGCCAGTAGTATGACAGGGGGCACTGAAGCTTTCTTT. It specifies CASSMTGGTEAFF.

The CDR3 spells CASSIGTVRGDTQYF. CDR3 coding DNA: TGTGCCAGTAGTATTGGCACTGTCCGGGGGGATACGCAGTATTTT. This chain connects TRBV19 to TRBJ2-3; perhaps TRBD2 as D (6 bases). Germline-derived CDR1 and CDR2 are LNHDA and SQIVND (reference sequence). CDR3 length equals 15 residues. The germline V and J ends were trimmed by 3 bases and 6 bases, with 16 bases remaining between them.

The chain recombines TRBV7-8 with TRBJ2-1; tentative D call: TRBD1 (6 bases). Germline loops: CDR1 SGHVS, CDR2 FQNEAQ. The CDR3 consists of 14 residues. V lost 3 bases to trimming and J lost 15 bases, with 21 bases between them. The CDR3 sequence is CASSFAADGQYRFF. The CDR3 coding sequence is TGTGCCAGCAGCTTCGCCGCCGACGGACAGTATCGGTTCTTC.

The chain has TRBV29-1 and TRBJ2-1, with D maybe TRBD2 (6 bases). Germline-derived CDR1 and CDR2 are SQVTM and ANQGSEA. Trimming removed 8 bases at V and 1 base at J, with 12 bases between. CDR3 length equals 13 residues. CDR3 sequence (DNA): TGCAGCACCCGGGGGTTTTCCTACAATGAGCAGTTCTTC. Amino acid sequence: CSTRGFSYNEQFF.

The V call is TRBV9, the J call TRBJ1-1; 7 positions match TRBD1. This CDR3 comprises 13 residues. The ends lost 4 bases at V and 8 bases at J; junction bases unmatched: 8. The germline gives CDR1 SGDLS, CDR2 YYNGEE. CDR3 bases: TGTGCCAGCAGCCCCAGACAGGGTGGCGAAGCTTTCTTT. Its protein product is CASSPRQGGEAFF.

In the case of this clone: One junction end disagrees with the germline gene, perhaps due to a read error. DNA of the CDR3: TGTTCCAGCAGGAGGCAGATTAATGAAAAACTGTTTTTT. This translates into CSSRRQINEKLFF. J is TRBJ1-4 and V is TRBV7-9; D uncertain. This CDR3 comprises 13 residues. Looked up from germline, CDR1 is SEHNR and CDR2 is FQNEAQ (reference sequence).